This T cell receptor (beta chain) was captured by sequencing in a study of blood T cell repertoires in COVID-19. Whole-study context: Acute and convalescent COVID-19 specimens originated in the United States, Italy and Spain.

This clone has only one observation. Trimming stripped 2 bases from V and 3 bases from J, with 10 bases between. The CDR3 loop spans 14 amino acids. CDR1 and CDR2 (germline): SGHTA, FQGNSA. The assay was immunoSEQ multiplex PCR, and TCRdb's table has in-frame clones only and misses some. Among about 180,000 clones listed, 60% to 80% were seen once. J is TRBJ1-2 and V is TRBV7-2; no firm D call. This clonotype was sampled from a woman aged 70-85 years with acute or convalescent COVID-19. The sequenced sample was peripheral blood. In nucleotides, the CDR3 is TGTGCCAGCAGCTTATTTCCCCGAGACTATGGCTACACCTTC. It encodes CASSLFPRDYGYTF. The full variable domain, completed using reference TRBV7-2 and TRBJ1-2, is GAGVSQSPSNKVTEKGKDVELRCDPISGHTALYWYRQSLGQGLEFLIYFQGNSAPDKSGLPSDRFSAERTGGSVSTLTIQRTQQEDSAVYLCASSLFPRDYGYTFGSGTRLTVV.